These T cell receptor beta chains were read from a single sample in a study of control samples from healthy donors and cancer patients. TCRdb's copy holds only in-frame clones and misses some; the assay was immunoSEQ multiplex PCR. This sample yields roughly 450,000 clones, of which 75% to 95% are seen a single time; around 6.4% belongs to the top ten. What was sequenced was PBMCs. These receptors all stem from a man aged 40-50 years with head and neck cancer. The CDR3 runs from the conserved cysteine through the conserved F or W. A D gene is named only where the DNA matches it firmly. Expanded clones get a size class; other rows say once, few or many, or leave the size out.

TRBD1	TRBJ2-1	TRBV2	.	CASSIGGQGGNEQFF	TGTGCCAGCTCTATAGGAGGACAGGGAGGAAATGAGCAGTTCTTC
TRBD1	TRBJ1-2	TRBV18	.	CASSPRDRGEGYTF	TGTGCCAGCTCACCGCGGGACAGGGGTGAAGGCTACACCTTC
.	TRBJ1-1	TRBV5-6	.	CASSLGGPFTEAFF	TGTGCCAGCAGTCTGGGGGGCCCCTTCACTGAAGCTTTCTTT
TRBD2	TRBJ2-1	TRBV4-3	once	CASSQAVEAGGQNEQFF	TGCGCCAGCAGCCAAGCCGTCGAAGCGGGGGGGCAAAATGAGCAGTTCTTC
TRBD1	TRBJ2-7	TRBV6-1	.	CASSETGGSYEQYF	TGTGCCAGCAGTGAAACAGGGGGTTCCTACGAGCAGTACTTC
.	TRBJ2-7	TRBV6-6	.	CASSKQVYEQYF	TGTGCCAGCAGTAAACAGGTCTACGAGCAGTACTTC
TRBD1	TRBJ1-1	TRBV5-1	.	CASSSQVGGTDTEAFF	TGCGCCAGCAGCTCGCAAGTCGGAGGGACAGACACTGAAGCTTTCTTT
.	TRBJ1-2	TRBV3-1/TRBV3-2	.	CASSQDRQDLNYGYTF	TGTGCCAGCAGCCAAGATCGCCAGGACCTCAACTATGGCTACACCTTC
.	TRBJ2-3	TRBV11-3	.	CASSLGGNTDTQYF	TGTGCCAGCAGCTTAGGTGGCAACACAGATACGCAGTATTTT
TRBD1	TRBJ2-1	TRBV27	.	CASSTQGFAYNEQFF	TGTGCCAGCAGTACACAGGGGTTCGCCTACAATGAGCAGTTCTTC
.	TRBJ2-3	TRBV9	.	CASSVRDTYTDTQYF	TGTGCCAGCAGCGTCCGGGACACGTACACAGATACGCAGTATTTT
TRBD2	TRBJ2-2	TRBV10-1	.	CASSATSGGPGELFF	TGCGCCAGCAGTGCGACTAGCGGGGGCCCCGGGGAGCTGTTTTTT
.	TRBJ2-7	TRBV6-2/TRBV6-3	.	CASSPAGAYEQYF	TGTGCCAGCAGCCCGGCAGGCGCCTACGAGCAGTACTTC
.	TRBJ1-2	TRBV7-9	few	CASSQDSNYGYTF	TGTGCCAGCAGTCAGGACAGCAACTATGGCTACACCTTC
TRBD1	TRBJ2-7	TRBV19	once	CASSPGTGYGEQYF	TGTGCCAGTAGTCCCGGGACAGGGTACGGCGAGCAGTACTTC
.	TRBJ1-5	TRBV9	.	CASSPGGDLQPQHF	TGTGCCAGCAGCCCGGGGGGGGATCTTCAGCCCCAGCATTTT
.	TRBJ1-6	TRBV11-2	.	CASSVRGESSYNSPLHF	TGTGCCAGCAGCGTAAGGGGGGAGAGCTCCTATAATTCACCCCTCCACTTT
.	TRBJ2-7	TRBV7-8	.	CASSLRSGHLYEQYF	TGTGCCAGCAGCCTACGTTCCGGACACCTCTACGAGCAGTACTTC
.	TRBJ1-1	TRBV14	.	CASSQGRIAEAFF	TGTGCCAGCAGCCAAGGCAGAATTGCTGAAGCTTTCTTT
.	TRBJ2-7	TRBV18	.	CASSPDRRSSYEQYF	TGTGCCAGCTCACCAGACAGGCGCAGCTCCTACGAGCAGTACTTC
TRBD2	TRBJ2-7	TRBV28	.	CASSRQSGGTYEQYF	TGTGCCAGCAGCAGACAAAGCGGGGGCACCTACGAGCAGTACTTC
TRBD1	TRBJ1-6	TRBV28	.	CASSFMWGQGNSPLHF	TGTGCCAGCAGTTTTATGTGGGGACAGGGGAATTCACCCCTCCACTTT
.	TRBJ2-3	TRBV3-1/TRBV3-2	.	CASSQVGGPSTDTQYF	TGTGCCAGCAGCCAAGTCGGCGGGCCTTCTACAGATACGCAGTATTTT
TRBD1	TRBJ1-2	TRBV9	.	CASSVEGQGLNGYTF	TGTGCCAGCAGCGTAGAGGGACAGGGTTTAAATGGCTACACCTTC
.	TRBJ2-7	TRBV18	once	CASSLLDRRLDYEQYF	TGTGCCAGCTCACTCCTTGACAGAAGGTTGGACTACGAGCAGTACTTC
.	TRBJ1-5	TRBV7-9	.	CASSPDGARNQPQHF	TGTGCCAGCAGCCCAGATGGGGCCCGCAATCAGCCCCAGCATTTT
.	TRBJ2-3	TRBV6-6	.	CASSYGEHTDTQYF	TGTGCCAGCAGTTACGGGGAGCACACAGATACGCAGTATTTT
TRBD1	TRBJ2-5	TRBV11-3	.	CASSGQGRETQYF	TGTGCCAGCAGTGGACAGGGACGAGAGACCCAGTACTTC
.	TRBJ1-5	TRBV12-5	.	CASGQLGDFLDQPQHF	TGTGCTAGTGGCCAGCTTGGGGATTTTCTCGATCAGCCCCAGCATTTT
TRBD2	TRBJ2-3	TRBV6-2/TRBV6-3	.	CASSPRASGGSATDTQYF	TGTGCCAGCAGCCCACGGGCTAGCGGGGGGAGTGCCACAGATACGCAGTATTTT
.	TRBJ1-6	TRBV5-1	.	CASSFGREDSPLHF	TGCGCCAGCAGCTTTGGCCGGGAGGATTCACCCCTCCACTTT
.	TRBJ2-7	TRBV28	.	CASSPQGPYEQYF	TGTGCCAGCAGCCCACAGGGTCCCTACGAGCAGTACTTC
TRBD1	TRBJ1-4	TRBV6-5	.	CASSLTGFGEKLFF	TGTGCCAGCAGTTTGACAGGGTTTGGGGAAAAACTGTTTTTT
.	TRBJ2-4	TRBV12-5	.	CASGSQTGVGNIQYF	TGTGCTAGTGGTTCTCAGACAGGAGTAGGGAACATTCAGTACTTC
TRBD2	TRBJ2-1	TRBV3-1/TRBV3-2	.	CASSLLAGLATTNEQFF	TGTGCCAGCAGCCTCTTAGCGGGACTAGCTACAACAAATGAGCAGTTCTTC
TRBD1	TRBJ1-1	TRBV29-1	.	CSVATTGGGRTEAFF	TGCAGCGTTGCGACGACAGGGGGAGGGAGGACTGAAGCTTTCTTT
.	TRBJ1-4	TRBV6-1	once	CASSELGDTEKLFF	TGTGCCAGCAGTGAATTGGGGGACACTGAAAAACTGTTTTTT
.	TRBJ2-2	TRBV6-2/TRBV6-3	.	CASSYSWAGELFF	TGTGCCAGCAGTTACTCTTGGGCCGGGGAGCTGTTTTTT
.	TRBJ2-2	TRBV28	.	CASSLSRDDTGELFF	TGTGCCAGCAGTTTGAGCAGGGACGACACCGGGGAGCTGTTTTTT
.	TRBJ1-6	TRBV24-1	.	CATSDPAAREGSPLHF	TGTGCCACCAGTGATCCAGCCGCCAGGGAGGGATCACCCCTCCACTTT
.	TRBJ1-5	TRBV5-1	.	CASSKGTDQPQHF	TGCGCCAGCAGCAAAGGGACCGATCAGCCCCAGCATTTT
TRBD1	TRBJ1-6	TRBV7-9	.	CASSLGQGAPNSPLHF	TGTGCCAGCAGCTTGGGACAGGGGGCGCCCAATTCACCCCTCCACTTT
TRBD1	TRBJ1-2	TRBV5-6	.	CASSLTGGLPYGYTF	TGTGCCAGCAGCTTGACAGGGGGATTACCTTATGGCTACACCTTC
.	TRBJ2-3	TRBV24-1	.	CATRSTDTQYF	TGTGCCACCAGGAGCACAGATACGCAGTATTTT
TRBD1	TRBJ1-1	TRBV7-3	once	CASSLSADRANTEAFF	TGTGCCAGCAGCTTAAGCGCTGACAGGGCGAACACTGAAGCTTTCTTT
.	TRBJ2-2	TRBV3-1/TRBV3-2	.	CASSRAFNTGELFF	TGTGCCAGCAGCCGGGCGTTCAACACCGGGGAGCTGTTTTTT
TRBD1	TRBJ1-3	TRBV19	.	CASNPGTGVAGNTIYF	TGTGCCAGCAACCCCGGGACAGGGGTGGCCGGAAACACCATATATTTT
.	TRBJ2-5	TRBV2	.	CASSSEGQIRQETQYF	TGTGCCAGCAGTTCTGAAGGACAGATACGCCAAGAGACCCAGTACTTC
.	TRBJ1-1	TRBV21-1	.	CASSKNRRLVEFEAFF	TGTGCCAGCAGCAAAAACAGGAGGCTGGTTGAATTTGAAGCTTTCTTT
.	TRBJ2-2	TRBV9	.	CASSVGGLGELFF	TGTGCCAGCAGCGTCGGGGGGCTAGGGGAGCTGTTTTTT
.	TRBJ1-5	TRBV6-5	.	CASSPQWDNQPQHF	TGTGCCAGCAGCCCCCAGTGGGACAATCAGCCCCAGCATTTT
.	TRBJ1-1	TRBV2	.	CASKERGVNTEAFF	TGTGCCAGCAAGGAGCGGGGAGTCAACACTGAAGCTTTCTTT
.	TRBJ1-1	TRBV28	once	CASRLSRADTEAFF	TGTGCCAGCAGGCTAAGTAGGGCGGACACTGAAGCTTTCTTT